These 15 T cell receptor beta chains share one sample of origin, sequenced in a study of PD-L1 blockade in urothelial cancer. The protocol was immunoSEQ multiplex PCR, while the TCRdb copy is restricted to in-frame clones and leaves out a portion. Of some 120,000 clones in the sample, approximately 90% were seen once. The time point here: peripheral blood 6 weeks after treatment start. The input for sequencing was PBMCs, taken around atezolizumab (anti-PD-L1) treatment. These receptors came from a man between 60 and 70 years old with urothelial cancer.

This clone was seen once. V usage is TRBV4-3 and J usage is TRBJ1-5; no firm D call. Trimming cost V 1 base and J 0 bases, with 7 bases left between them. CDR1 is LGHNA and CDR2 is YSLEER in the germline V gene. This CDR3 region has 15 residues. The DNA for the CDR3 is TGCGCCAGCAGCCAAGCTATATCTAGCAATCAGCCCCAGCATTTT. Protein sequence: CASSQAISSNQPQHF.

The gene calls are TRBV5-4 and TRBJ2-7; 8 bases agree with TRBD1. The germline gives CDR1 SGHNT, CDR2 YYREEE (reference sequence). This CDR3 has 14 amino acids. The trim removed 4 bases at V and 2 bases at J, leaving 5 bases unmatched. The CDR3 nucleotides are TGTGCCAGCAGCCTGACAGGGGTTACCTACGAGCAGTACTTC. Residues: CASSLTGVTYEQYF. Combining the CDR3 with reference TRBV5-4 and TRBJ2-7 gives the whole variable domain ETGVTQSPTHLIKTRGQQVTLRCSSQSGHNTVSWYQQALGQGPQFIFQYYREEENGRGNFPPRFSGLQFPNYSSELNVNALELDDSALYLCASSLTGVTYEQYFGPGTRLTVT.

This clone was detected once. CDR3 bases: TGCAGCGTTGGGGAGGGACTAGCGGGAGCGAATGAGCAGTTCTTC. This translates into CSVGEGLAGANEQFF. The chain joins TRBV29-1 to TRBJ2-1; the match to TRBD2 covers 14 bases. This CDR3 has 15 residues. The J segment lost 7 bases and the V segment lost 4 bases, leaving 6 bases of the junction unmatched. The V gene's germline CDR1 is SQVTM and CDR2 ANQGSEA.

This clone was seen once. V is TRBV28 and J is TRBJ2-7; D perhaps matches TRBD1 (6 bases). The CDR3 consists of 11 residues. Trimming shortened V by 8 bases and J by 6 bases, and 11 bases separated the two germline ends. From germline, CDR1 is MDHEN and CDR2 SYDVKM. In DNA, the CDR3 is TGTGCCAGCTCTCAGGGGCCCGAGCAGTACTTC. This encodes CASSQGPEQYF. Looking up the rest from reference TRBV28 and TRBJ2-7 gives the full variable domain: DVKVTQSSRYLVKRTGEKVFLECVQDMDHENMFWYRQDPGLGLRLIYFSYDVKMKEKGDIPEGYSVSREKKERFSLILESASTNQTSMYLCASSQGPEQYFGPGTRLTVT.

This rearrangement joins TRBV19 to TRBJ2-5; 9 bases line up with TRBD1. Losses at the gene ends were 5 bases for V and 5 bases for J; bases not matched to a gene: 6. The CDR3 length is 14 residues. The germline V gene has CDR1 LNHDA and CDR2 SQIVND (reference sequence). The chain's CDR3 is CASSVDRGRETQYF. DNA for the CDR3: TGTGCCAGTAGTGTCGACAGGGGGAGGGAGACCCAGTACTTC.

This clone was detected only a few times. V gene TRBV6-5 combines with J gene TRBJ1-5, with no clear D. The CDR3 is made up of 13 amino acids. The V end lost 2 bases, the J end lost 7 bases, and 9 bases lay between the germline ends. Germline V gene sequence: CDR1 MNHEY, CDR2 SVGAGI. CDR3 in amino acids: CASSYEVGQPQHF. The CDR3 DNA reads as TGTGCCAGCAGTTACGAGGTAGGACAGCCCCAGCATTTT.

The rearrangement joins TRBV5-1 to TRBJ2-7; 11 nucleotides line up with TRBD2. Germline lookup yields CDR1 SGHRS and CDR2 YFSETQ. With 5 bases clipped from V and 1 base from J, the junction kept 2 bases outside the gene matches. This CDR3 is 14 amino acids long. CDR3 in amino acids: CASRTSGVSYEQYF. CDR3 DNA sequence: TGCGCCAGCAGGACTAGCGGGGTGTCCTACGAGCAGTACTTC.

This chain joins TRBV4-2 and TRBJ1-1, with 7 bases matching TRBD1. The V gene end was trimmed by 8 bases and the J gene end by 3 bases; junction bases not matched to a gene: 9. There are 14 residues in the CDR3. CDR1 is LGHNA, CDR2 YNFKEQ, per germline. The CDR3 region has the DNA TGTGCCAGCGGTATAACAGGGGAGGACACTGAAGCTTTCTTT. Encoded protein: CASGITGEDTEAFF.

This chain joins TRBV5-4 and TRBJ1-2; D perhaps matches TRBD1 (6 bases). The CDR3 extends over 14 amino acids. V gave up 4 bases and J gave up 0 bases, with 10 bases separating them. The V gene's germline CDR1 is SGHNT and CDR2 YYREEE (reference sequence). The CDR3 sequence: CASSVRQANYGYTF. CDR3 nucleotides: TGTGCCAGCAGCGTAAGACAGGCTAACTATGGCTACACCTTC.

This sequence joins TRBV11-3 and TRBJ2-1; 8 nucleotides align to TRBD1. CDR3 size: 16 residues. V shed 5 bases and J 0 bases; nucleotides not matched to a gene: 6. Per germline, CDR1 SGHNT and CDR2 YENEEA. The CDR3 DNA is TGTGCCAGCAGCCTCGGGACAGGACTCTCCTACAATGAGCAGTTCTTC. Amino acids: CASSLGTGLSYNEQFF.

The rearrangement links TRBV7-8 to TRBJ2-4; D perhaps matches TRBD1 (6 bases). The germline CDR1 and CDR2 sequences are SGHVS and FQNEAQ. The length of the CDR3 is 14 residues. Trimming removed 7 bases from V and 0 bases from J, with 10 bases in between. CDR3 amino acids: CASTDRLAKNIQYF. In DNA, the CDR3 is TGTGCCAGCACCGACAGGCTAGCCAAAAACATTCAGTACTTC.

V usage is TRBV9 and J usage is TRBJ1-1; 7 bases line up with TRBD1. CDR1 SGDLS and CDR2 YYNGEE come from the germline V gene. V was pared by 3 bases and J by 5 bases, with 7 bases of the junction left unmatched. The CDR3 totals 14 residues. CDR3: CASSARQGETEAFF. The CDR3 DNA reads as TGTGCCAGCAGCGCTAGACAGGGAGAGACTGAAGCTTTCTTT.

A remark on this clone: One end of the junction fails to match germline, which may point to a read error. This chain connects TRBV5-1 to TRBJ1-4; no clear D gene. The CDR3 loop spans 15 amino acids. Germline V CDR1 and CDR2: SGHRS, YFSETQ. The chain's CDR3 is CASSLVAGSNEKLFF. CDR3 nucleotide sequence: TGCGCCAGCAGCTTGGTGGCAGGAAGTAATGAAAAGCTGTTTTTT.

This chain's CDR3 is CASSPGTRDSNEQFF. The DNA for the CDR3 is TGTGCCAGTAGTCCCGGGACTAGAGACAGCAATGAGCAGTTCTTC. This chain connects TRBV19 to TRBJ2-1, with 8 bases that match TRBD2. The J segment lost 6 bases and the V segment lost 5 bases, leaving 9 bases of the junction unmatched. This CDR3 contains 15 residues. Germline CDR1 LNHDA, CDR2 SQIVND (reference sequence). Filled out from reference TRBV19 and TRBJ2-1, the complete variable domain reads DGGITQSPKYLFRKEGQNVTLSCEQNLNHDAMYWYRQDPGQGLRLIYYSQIVNDFQKGDIAEGYSVSREKKESFPLTVTSAQKNPTAFYLCASSPGTRDSNEQFFGPGTRLTVL.

This clone was seen a single time. The V gene is TRBV2, the J gene TRBJ1-5, with D unresolved. The CDR3 runs 14 residues. The V gene lost 2 bases and the J gene lost 4 bases, with 9 bases spanning the gap. Germline CDR1 reads SNHLY; CDR2 reads FYNNEI. This CDR3 is CASSENKRNQPQHF. The CDR3 coding sequence is TGTGCCAGCAGTGAAAACAAGCGAAATCAGCCCCAGCATTTT.